The clone carrying this T cell receptor (beta chain) was counted between two and nine times. Its antigen remains unknown. CDR1 is DFQATT, CDR2 SNEGSKA, per germline (reference sequence). V lost 0 bases and J lost 0, with 15 bases in between. CDR3 size: 17 residues. Primers used in a second PCR of about 6 to 11 cycles were a sample-barcoded 5' primer and a J-beta primer mix. Each cDNA molecule was tagged by a template-switch adaptor with 12 random nucleotides. One entry per CDR3 protein, called by TCRdb with MiXCR from the 5' RACE reads. Among 550,000 to 750,000 distinct CDR3 sequences, 20% to 25% were seen once, and the ten largest hold 3.5% to 4%. The sample comes from a study of blood T cells in healthy people across ages. Study-wide results and limits: One million T cells yielded diversity estimates that were considered underestimates.

This receptor was taken from a man aged 65 to 85 in good health. This chain connects TRBV20-1 to TRBJ2-1, with a weak D call TRBD2 (5 bases). Material: blood. CDR3 protein: CSAREDWRASSYNEQFF. CDR3 DNA: TGCAGTGCTAGAGAAGATTGGCGGGCGAGCTCCTACAATGAGCAGTTCTTC.